The 30 T cell receptor beta chains reported below all come from one sample, sequenced in a study of T-cell memory formation after mild COVID-19 (dated by TCRdb to the early 2020s). Library generation was performed with 5' RACE. Instrument on record: Illumina NovaSeq 6000. TCRdb reanalyzed the raw reads on its own, using fastp at Q25 for trimming and MiXCR for clone calling, and kept in-frame beta chains. Rows with a matching CDR3 protein are joined into one entry that keeps the most common DNA and genes. This sample gives approximately 580,000 distinct CDR3 sequences in total; over 20% of them show up just once. The leading ten clones occupy 9.5% to 15% of the sample. The sequenced sample was PBMCs or a T cell subset sorted from them (not recorded which). The receptor source for this set is an adult woman who had mild COVID-19 (a few samples of this study predate the infection). The sample titles of this study are shuffled in the database, so cell type and time point are left out; the donor was told from shared clones.

The rearrangement links TRBV11-2 to TRBJ2-5; 9 bases fit TRBD1. J gave up 3 bases and V 5 bases, and 7 bases lay outside the gene matches. Looked up from germline, CDR1 is SGHAT and CDR2 is FQNNGV. The CDR3 sequence is 15 residues long. CDR3 protein: CASSLRTGAKETQYF. The CDR3 DNA is TGTGCCAGCAGCCTTCGGACAGGGGCTAAAGAGACCCAGTACTTC.

This clonotype was seen a handful of times. The chain links TRBV3-1 to TRBJ2-7; no firm D call. In germline, CDR1 is LGHDT, CDR2 YNNKEL (reference sequence). The CDR3 covers 13 residues. Trimming pared 4 bases from V and 2 bases from J, leaving 9 bases between. The CDR3: CASSRAQTYEQYF. The CDR3 DNA is TGTGCCAGCAGCCGGGCCCAGACCTACGAGCAGTACTTC.

The CDR3 sequence: CASIGGTGIYEQYF. The CDR3 DNA follows: TGTGCCAGCATAGGAGGGACAGGGATCTACGAGCAGTACTTC. V and J are TRBV6-6 and TRBJ2-7; 9 bases fit TRBD1. Germline V gene sequence: CDR1 MNHNY, CDR2 SVGAGI (reference sequence). The junction had 7 bases not matched to a gene; V was cut back by 7 bases and J by 3 bases. The CDR3 runs 14 residues.

The chain recombines TRBV11-3 with TRBJ2-7, with D possibly being TRBD2 (6 bases). This CDR3 has 17 amino acids. Looked up from germline, CDR1 is SGHNT and CDR2 is YENEEA. V was cut by 1 base and J by 6 bases, with 22 bases left in between. CDR3 in amino acids: CASSLADGSLGTSEQYF. CDR3 bases: TGTGCCAGCAGCTTAGCAGACGGGAGCCTGGGAACCTCCGAGCAGTACTTC. The full variable domain, rest sourced from reference TRBV11-3 and TRBJ2-7, is EAGVVQSPRYKIIEKKQPVAFWCNPISGHNTLYWYLQNLGQGPELLIRYENEEAVDDSQLPKDRFSAERLKGVDSTLKIQPAELGDSAVYLCASSLADGSLGTSEQYFGPGTRLTVT.

The chain uses TRBV5-1 and TRBJ1-3; 7 bases line up with TRBD1. V shed 1 base, J shed 9 bases, and the junction held 10 bases outside the gene matches. Germline loops: CDR1 SGHRS, CDR2 YFSETQ. This CDR3 has 15 residues. CDR3 in amino acids: CASSLQGTDVSTIYF. In nucleotides, the CDR3 is TGCGCCAGCAGCTTGCAAGGGACAGACGTCAGCACCATATATTTT.

This sequence joins TRBV5-1 and TRBJ2-7; 10 bases line up with TRBD2. The CDR3 contains 17 residues. V shed 5 bases, J shed 1 base, and the junction held 12 bases outside the gene matches. Looked up from germline, CDR1 is SGHRS and CDR2 is YFSETQ. CDR3 in DNA: TGCGCCAGCAGTGTTAGCGGGGGGACGAAAGAGTCCTACGAGCAGTACTTC. The encoded protein is CASSVSGGTKESYEQYF.

With regard to this clonotype: At one boundary the junction diverges from the germline segment, which might be a read error. The DNA of the CDR3 is TGTGCCGGCAGTCCCGCTGGGGCCAACGTCCTGACTTTC. This sequence encodes CAGSPAGANVLTF. The rearrangement uses TRBV25-1 and TRBJ2-6, with unresolved D. The CDR3 runs to 13 residues. The V gene's germline CDR1 is MGHDK and CDR2 SYGVNS.

This clonotype was observed a few times. This chain uses TRBV6-6 with TRBJ2-7; TRBD1 aligns across 10 bases. The germline V gene has CDR1 MNHNY and CDR2 SVGAGI (reference sequence). This CDR3 contains 16 residues. V lost 6 bases, J lost 7 bases, and 15 bases stayed unmatched. The DNA for the CDR3 is TGTGCCAGCAGAGGGACAGGGGAAATCTTACTGGGGGAGCAGTACTTC. Protein: CASRGTGEILLGEQYF.

The chain uses TRBV4-2 and TRBJ1-5; tentative D call: TRBD1 (5 bases). The CDR3 length is 14 residues. V shed 3 bases and J shed 3 bases, with 9 bases lying between them. Germline lookup yields CDR1 LGHNA and CDR2 YNFKEQ. CDR3 sequence: CASSHPGDNQPQHF. CDR3 DNA sequence: TGTGCCAGCAGCCACCCGGGGGACAATCAGCCCCAGCATTTT.

This clonotype turned up a few times. The V and J genes are TRBV3-1 and TRBJ2-1; perhaps TRBD2 as D (6 bases). The V end was cut by 0 bases, the J end by 8 bases, with 17 bases between. Germline CDR1 is LGHDT and CDR2 is YNNKEL (reference sequence). The CDR3 loop spans 16 amino acids. Here the CDR3 DNA reads TGTGCCAGCAGCCAAGATAATCGACGGGAGTGGGATGAGCAGTTCTTC. As protein: CASSQDNRREWDEQFF.

V gene TRBV7-4 combines with J gene TRBJ1-5, with D possibly being TRBD1 (6 bases). This CDR3 has 15 residues. CDR1 SGHVT and CDR2 SQSDAQ come from the germline V gene. Deletions cut 5 bases from V and 9 bases from J, with 20 bases between. The CDR3 DNA follows: TGTGCCAGCAGCCCGAGGGGACACCGAGGGAGGCCCCAGCATTTT. Its protein is CASSPRGHRGRPQHF.

In this sample, this clonotype turned up a few times. CDR3 DNA sequence: TGCAGTGCTAGAGAAGGCAGGGGGCTTTTCGCTGAAGCTTTCTTT. It codes for CSAREGRGLFAEAFF. V and J are TRBV20-1 and TRBJ1-1, with TRBD1 matching over 8 bases. Germline CDR1 DFQATT, CDR2 SNEGSKA (reference sequence). Trimming removed 0 bases from V and 6 bases from J; junction bases left unmatched: 9. The CDR3 covers 15 residues.

This clonotype has ten or more counts. The chain has TRBV5-1 and TRBJ1-1; D is uncertain. Germline V lookup: CDR1 SGHRS, CDR2 YFSETQ. CDR3 length equals 15 residues. V was pared by 1 base and J by 4 bases, with 14 bases between. The CDR3 loop reads CASSLSSPMGTEAFF. Here the CDR3 DNA reads TGCGCCAGCAGCTTGTCGTCCCCCATGGGCACTGAAGCTTTCTTT.

This clonotype has a handful of counts. V and J are TRBV7-9 and TRBJ2-7, with TRBD2 matching 11 bases. The junction had 1 base not matched to a gene; V was cut back by 0 bases and J by 3 bases. Germline V gives CDR1 SEHNR, CDR2 FQNEAQ (reference sequence). The CDR3 length is 15 residues. The CDR3 DNA reads as TGTGCCAGCAGCTTAGCCACTAGCGGGAGCTACGAGCAGTACTTC. Its translation: CASSLATSGSYEQYF. The full variable domain, rest sourced from reference TRBV7-9 and TRBJ2-7, is DTGVSQNPRHKITKRGQNVTFRCDPISEHNRLYWYRQTLGQGPEFLTYFQNEAQLEKSRLLSDRFSAERPKGSFSTLEIQRTEQGDSAMYLCASSLATSGSYEQYFGPGTRLTVT.

The gene calls are TRBV5-1 and TRBJ1-6; the D gene is possibly TRBD1 (5 bases). The V gene's germline CDR1 is SGHRS and CDR2 YFSETQ. The CDR3 has 15 amino acids. Trimming stripped 0 bases from V and 10 bases from J, with 14 bases between. CDR3 nucleotide sequence: TGCGCCAGCAGCTTGGAGGCAGGGCAGGTCTCACCCCTCCACTTT. This codes for CASSLEAGQVSPLHF.

This clonotype has a handful of counts. The chain has TRBV7-9 and TRBJ2-6; D is possibly TRBD1 or TRBD2 (5 bases each). The CDR3 length is 16 residues. CDR1 is SEHNR, CDR2 FQNEAQ, per germline (reference sequence). V was clipped by 5 bases and J by 0 bases, with 11 bases between them. The CDR3 DNA follows: TGTGCCAGCAGCCCCGGGACCGGCTCTGGGGCCAACGTCCTGACTTTC. This codes for CASSPGTGSGANVLTF.

This clonotype has more than one count but fewer than ten. The chain employs TRBV10-3 and TRBJ2-5; 8 nucleotides agree with TRBD1. Trimming removed 11 bases from V and 2 bases from J; junction bases left unmatched: 10. From germline, CDR1 is ENHRY and CDR2 SYGVKD. The CDR3 extends over 14 amino acids. CDR3 sequence (DNA): TGTGCCTCCACCGGGACAGGACTTCAAGAGACCCAGTACTTC. Translation: CASTGTGLQETQYF.

This clonotype was recorded a few times. This chain connects TRBV7-7 to TRBJ2-3, with D hard to call. CDR1 is SSHAT and CDR2 is FNYEAQ in the germline V gene (reference sequence). Trimming removed 1 base from V and 1 base from J, with 9 bases in between. The length of the CDR3 is 15 residues. The CDR3 spells CASSLVGYGTDTQYF. The CDR3 nucleotides read TGTGCCAGCAGCTTAGTGGGGTATGGCACAGATACGCAGTATTTT.

This clonotype was seen more than once but under ten times. This chain connects TRBV23-1 to TRBJ2-7; 9 nucleotides agree with TRBD1. TRBV23-1 is annotated as an ORF whose role is uncertain. CDR3 size: 16 residues. With 3 bases clipped from V and 0 bases from J, the junction kept 6 bases outside the gene matches. In DNA, the CDR3 is TGCGCCAGCAGTCATACTGGACAGGGGTCCTCCTACGAGCAGTACTTC. This gives the protein CASSHTGQGSSYEQYF.

This clonotype has more than one count but fewer than ten. This chain joins TRBV7-3 and TRBJ1-1, with a possible D match to TRBD1 (5 bases). Germline V gene data show CDR1 as SGHTA and CDR2 as FQGTGA. The CDR3 is 14 amino acids. Between the trimmed V and J ends, which lost 5 bases and 0 bases, there was a span of 10 bases. CDR3 in amino acids: CASSKDSVNTEAFF. The CDR3 DNA sequence: TGTGCCAGCAGCAAAGACAGCGTGAACACTGAAGCTTTCTTT. Variable domain in full (rest from reference TRBV7-3 and TRBJ1-1): GAGVSQTPSNKVTEKGKYVELRCDPISGHTALYWYRQSLGQGPEFLIYFQGTGAADDSGLPNDRFFAVRPEGSVSTLKIQRTERGDSAVYLCASSKDSVNTEAFFGQGTRLTVV.

This clonotype was picked up many times. V gene TRBV5-1 combines with J gene TRBJ2-5, with 9 bases lining up with TRBD2. With 4 bases clipped from V and 10 bases from J, the junction kept 14 bases outside the gene matches. The CDR3 sequence is 15 residues long. Looked up from germline, CDR1 is SGHRS and CDR2 is YFSETQ. CDR3 in amino acids: CASSRTDAGGGGQYF. DNA of the CDR3: TGCGCCAGCAGCCGCACGGACGCCGGCGGGGGGGGCCAGTACTTC.

Note on this clonotype: One base away lies a much larger clone, so this may be a sequencing read error. This chain uses TRBV5-1 with TRBJ2-5; TRBD2 matches at 8 bases. This CDR3 is 14 amino acids long. Germline V lookup: CDR1 SGHRS, CDR2 YFSETQ. The CDR3 protein is CASSYGGAEEIQYF. CDR3 coding DNA: TGCGCCAGCAGCTACGGGGGGGCCGAAGAGATCCAGTACTTC.

The rearrangement links TRBV24-1 to TRBJ2-2, with a possible D match to TRBD2 (6 bases). With 7 bases removed from V and 5 bases from J, the gap between germline ends came to 22 bases. Germline loops: CDR1 KGHDR, CDR2 SFDVKD. This CDR3 comprises 17 residues. The CDR3 protein is CATSAPPPGVETGELFF. CDR3 sequence (DNA): TGTGCCACCAGCGCCCCCCCACCGGGAGTCGAGACCGGGGAGCTGTTTTTT.

This clonotype has more than one count but fewer than ten. The chain links TRBV2 to TRBJ1-2; D unclear. Germline CDR1 and CDR2: SNHLY and FYNNEI. Deletions cut 7 bases from V and 4 bases from J, with 10 bases between. The CDR3 loop spans 12 amino acids. This CDR3 reads CASTETPYGYTF. The CDR3 DNA follows: TGTGCCAGCACCGAAACTCCCTATGGCTACACCTTC.

The V call is TRBV9, the J call TRBJ1-6; unclear D gene. CDR1 and CDR2 from the germline V gene are SGDLS and YYNGEE. Trimming shortened V by 0 bases and J by 9 bases, and 13 bases separated the two germline ends. The CDR3 loop spans 15 amino acids. CDR3 amino acids: CASSVDPALGSPLHF. CDR3 bases: TGTGCCAGCAGCGTAGACCCTGCCCTGGGTTCACCCCTCCACTTT.

The genes are TRBV7-2 and TRBJ1-2, with TRBD1 matching 10 bases. Per germline, CDR1 SGHTA and CDR2 FQGNSA. Germline trimming cut 5 bases from V and 7 bases from J; bases unmatched to any gene: 10. The CDR3 has 15 residues. The CDR3 coding sequence is TGTGCCAGCAGCCCTACCGGGACAGGGGTTAGTGGCTACACCTTC. It is translated as CASSPTGTGVSGYTF.

The chain joins TRBV5-1 to TRBJ1-1; 8 positions agree with TRBD1. This CDR3 contains 16 residues. V was pared by 3 bases and J by 0 bases, with 7 bases of the junction left unmatched. Germline V lookup: CDR1 SGHRS, CDR2 YFSETQ. As DNA, the CDR3 is TGCGCCAGCAGCTGGGGACAGGTTACCATGAACACTGAAGCTTTCTTT. Its protein product is CASSWGQVTMNTEAFF.

The genes are TRBV6-2 or TRBV6-3 and TRBJ2-1, with TRBD2 as a possible D gene (5 bases). The CDR3 totals 18 residues. CDR1 is MNHEY and CDR2 is SVGEGT in the germline V gene. Trimming stripped 4 bases from V and 6 bases from J, with 25 bases between. CDR3 nucleotides: TGTGCCAGCAGTTCCGAACCCCCATTCGCGGCCCGGGGCAATGAGCAGTTCTTC. Translated, it gives CASSSEPPFAARGNEQFF.

A few counts support this clonotype. The chain recombines TRBV20-1 with TRBJ2-7; perhaps TRBD2 as D (7 bases). This CDR3 has 15 amino acids. CDR1 is DFQATT, CDR2 SNEGSKA, per germline (reference sequence). The V end was cut by 4 bases, the J end by 2 bases, with 18 bases between. CDR3 nucleotide sequence: TGCAGTGCTATCCCAAGGGGGGGCCGGCCCTACGAGCAGTACTTC. Residues: CSAIPRGGRPYEQYF.

This clonotype was counted only a few times. This chain connects TRBV7-2 to TRBJ1-6, with 11 bases fitting TRBD1. This CDR3 has 15 residues. CDR1 is SGHTA and CDR2 is FQGNSA in the germline V gene. J gave up 9 bases and V 4 bases, and 5 bases lay outside the gene matches. CDR3 coding DNA: TGTGCCAGCAGCTCCAGGACAGGGGGCACTTCACCCCTCCACTTT. Residues: CASSSRTGGTSPLHF. The full variable domain, rest sourced from reference TRBV7-2 and TRBJ1-6, is GAGVSQSPSNKVTEKGKDVELRCDPISGHTALYWYRQSLGQGLEFLIYFQGNSAPDKSGLPSDRFSAERTGGSVSTLTIQRTQQEDSAVYLCASSSRTGGTSPLHFGNGTRLTVT.